This TCR beta chain was profiled in a study of response to subunit inactivated influenza vaccine. Whole-study findings and limits: Authors suggested each seasonal flu vaccination may recruit only limited numbers of new T cells.

TCRdb recomputed calls from the RT-PCR reads with MiXCR, one row per CDR3 protein. This table has roughly 670,000 distinct CDR3 sequences, 12% to 15% appearing once. Between the trimmed V and J ends, which lost 3 bases and 4 bases, there was a span of 10 bases. This CDR3 region has 14 residues. This clonotype has a handful of counts. What it recognizes is unknown. Sample: PBMCs from blood, taken 14 days before vaccination. The sequence was obtained from a man between 50 and 59 years old who received an inactivated influenza vaccine. The chain couples TRBV12-3 or TRBV12-4 to TRBJ1-5; possible D gene TRBD1, 6 bases. In nucleotides, the CDR3 is TGTGCCAGCAGTTTTGCAGGGGAAAATCAGCCCCAGCATTTT. It is translated as CASSFAGENQPQHF.